These 21 T cell receptor beta chains share one sample of origin, sequenced in a study of beta chain features in type 1 diabetes. Points from the study as a whole: The study found moderately but significantly shorter TCRB CDR3s in all four CD4+ subsets of Type 1 diabetes patients.

No antigen has been assigned to these receptors. Every bit of the isolated RNA underwent reverse transcription, so sequencing read expressed TCRB transcripts. TCRdb's table, derived via immunoSEQ multiplex PCR, lists solely in-frame clones and lacks some. Seen here are approximately 17,000 clones, approximately 70% observed once, and the top ten hold 0.79%. The material sequenced was stem cell memory CD4+ T cells from blood. All receptors come from a man aged 25 to 40 with type 1 diabetes.

The V and J genes are TRBV20-1 and TRBJ2-7; D call uncertain. CDR1 DFQATT and CDR2 SNEGSKA come from the germline V gene (reference sequence). V was pared by 6 bases and J by 0 bases, with 6 bases between. The CDR3 has 11 residues. CDR3 DNA sequence: TGCAGTGCGGTTAGCTCCTACGAGCAGTACTTC. Translated, it gives CSAVSSYEQYF.

The genes are TRBV28 and TRBJ2-3; D perhaps matches TRBD1 (7 bases). From germline, CDR1 is MDHEN and CDR2 SYDVKM. Trimming shortened V by 8 bases and J by 0 bases, and 12 bases separated the two germline ends. CDR3 size: 14 residues. CDR3 residues: CASGGGLSTDTQYF. The CDR3 region has the DNA TGTGCCAGCGGAGGGGGCCTAAGCACAGATACGCAGTATTTT.

The chain employs TRBV6-1 and TRBJ1-4; tentatively, D is TRBD1 (5 bases). The V gene's germline CDR1 is MNHNS and CDR2 SASEGT. The CDR3 is 14 residues long. Trimming left V 3 bases short and J 8 bases short, with 13 bases between. CDR3 in DNA: TGTGCCAGCAGTGATAGGGGCATGAGAGAAAAACTGTTTTTT. Encoded protein: CASSDRGMREKLFF.

The V gene is TRBV5-4, the J gene TRBJ2-1, with 8 bases aligning to TRBD2. Germline CDR1 reads SGHNT; CDR2 reads YYREEE (reference sequence). The CDR3 is 15 residues long. V lost 2 bases and J lost 3; bases outside the gene matches: 4. CDR3 nucleotide sequence: TGTGCCAGCAGCTTAGCGGGGGCCCTCTACAATGAGCAGTTCTTC. It specifies CASSLAGALYNEQFF.

The rearrangement joins TRBV7-2 to TRBJ2-3; TRBD2 matches at 8 bases. V gave up 3 bases and J gave up 1 base; unmatched junction bases: 0. There are 14 residues in the CDR3. CDR1 and CDR2 from the germline V gene are SGHTA and FQGNSA. The CDR3 region is CASSFSGGTDTQYF. Written as DNA, the CDR3 is TGTGCCAGCAGCTTTAGCGGGGGCACAGATACGCAGTATTTT.

CDR3 protein: CASSLASGGAGETQYF. The CDR3 coding sequence is TGCGCCAGCAGCTTGGCCAGCGGGGGGGCCGGAGAGACCCAGTACTTC. The V call is TRBV5-1, the J call TRBJ2-5, with 10 positions matching TRBD2. The CDR3 contains 16 residues. With 0 bases clipped from V and 4 bases from J, the junction kept 6 bases outside the gene matches. In germline, CDR1 is SGHRS, CDR2 YFSETQ.

Of note for this clone: The sample contains more than one DNA sequence encoding this CDR3. This rearrangement joins TRBV5-1 to TRBJ2-5; possible D gene TRBD2, 5 bases. Germline-derived CDR1 and CDR2 are SGHRS and YFSETQ. The CDR3 spans 14 residues. V was shortened by 0 bases and J by 5 bases, with 11 bases between the two germline ends. The DNA for the CDR3 is TGCGCCAGCAGCTTGGTTCCCGGGGTCGAGACCCAGTACTTC. This encodes CASSLVPGVETQYF. The variable domain in full, completed from reference TRBV5-1 and TRBJ2-5, reads KAGVTQTPRYLIKTRGQQVTLSCSPISGHRSVSWYQQTPGQGLQFLFEYFSETQRNKGNFPGRFSGRQFSNSRSEMNVSTLELGDSALYLCASSLVPGVETQYFGPGTRLLVL.

This chain connects TRBV7-2 to TRBJ2-7; D gene unclear. V was cut by 3 bases and J by 3 bases, with 9 bases left in between. This CDR3 is 13 amino acids long. Germline loops: CDR1 SGHTA, CDR2 FQGNSA. The CDR3 nucleotides are TGTGCCAGCAGCTTTCAGGTGGACTACGAGCAGTACTTC. This encodes CASSFQVDYEQYF.

This chain links TRBV7-3 with TRBJ2-5; 9 bases map to TRBD2. After removal of 5 bases from V and 2 bases from J, the junction contained 12 bases not matched to a gene. The CDR3 runs to 17 residues. Germline V gene lookup returns CDR1 SGHTA and CDR2 FQGTGA. CDR3 in amino acids: CASSRSGGSGGQETQYF. CDR3 nucleotides: TGTGCCAGCAGCCGATCAGGGGGTAGCGGGGGACAAGAGACCCAGTACTTC.

This sequence joins TRBV6-6 and TRBJ2-7, with a tentative D call TRBD1 (6 bases). V shed 5 bases and J shed 0 bases, with 11 bases lying between them. Germline assignment: CDR1 MNHNY and CDR2 SVGAGI (reference sequence). This CDR3 region has 14 residues. This CDR3 is CASSPDRYSYEQYF. The DNA for the CDR3 is TGTGCCAGCAGTCCAGACAGGTACTCCTACGAGCAGTACTTC.

The chain recombines TRBV7-9 with TRBJ2-3, with 11 bases matching TRBD2. This CDR3 has 15 amino acids. Germline V gene data show CDR1 as SEHNR and CDR2 as FQNEAQ (reference sequence). The junction had 5 bases not matched to a gene; V was cut back by 5 bases and J by 4 bases. The CDR3 coding sequence is TGTGCCAGCAGCCCCCTTAGCGGGGGGGCAGATACGCAGTATTTT. Translated, it gives CASSPLSGGADTQYF. Full variable domain (missing parts from reference TRBV7-9 and TRBJ2-3): DTGVSQNPRHKITKRGQNVTFRCDPISEHNRLYWYRQTLGQGPEFLTYFQNEAQLEKSRLLSDRFSAERPKGSFSTLEIQRTEQGDSAMYLCASSPLSGGADTQYFGPGTRLTVL.

The gene calls are TRBV5-4 and TRBJ2-3, with D uncertain. The CDR3 sequence is 13 residues long. The V gene's germline CDR1 is SGHNT and CDR2 YYREEE (reference sequence). With 4 bases removed from V and 4 bases from J, the gap between germline ends came to 10 bases. CDR3 nucleotide sequence: TGTGCCAGCAGCCAAGTGTCGGCAGATACGCAGTATTTT. The encoded protein is CASSQVSADTQYF. Filled out from reference TRBV5-4 and TRBJ2-3, the complete variable domain reads ETGVTQSPTHLIKTRGQQVTLRCSSQSGHNTVSWYQQALGQGPQFIFQYYREEENGRGNFPPRFSGLQFPNYSSELNVNALELDDSALYLCASSQVSADTQYFGPGTRLTVL.

The V and J genes are TRBV6-5 and TRBJ1-1, with 10 bases that match TRBD1. V was clipped by 4 bases and J by 4 bases; unmatched bases: 3. The germline V gene encodes CDR1 MNHEY and CDR2 SVGAGI. This CDR3 is built from 14 residues. For the CDR3, the DNA is TGTGCCAGCAGTTTGGGACAGGGGAGCACTGAAGCTTTCTTT. Residues: CASSLGQGSTEAFF.

This rearrangement joins TRBV5-1 to TRBJ2-7; D remains unclear. Germline V lookup: CDR1 SGHRS, CDR2 YFSETQ. The CDR3 totals 16 residues. V was clipped by 7 bases and J by 2 bases, with 22 bases between them. CDR3 residues: CASVTRERELPYEQYF. Written as DNA, the CDR3 is TGCGCCAGCGTAACCCGCGAGAGAGAGTTACCCTACGAGCAGTACTTC.

The V and J genes are TRBV5-1 and TRBJ1-5; 10 bases are shared with TRBD1. CDR1 SGHRS and CDR2 YFSETQ come from the germline V gene. With V trimmed by 0 bases and J by 7 bases, 4 bases remained unmatched. CDR3 length: 15 amino acids. The CDR3 is CASSLGTGGHQPQHF. For the CDR3, the DNA is TGCGCCAGCAGCTTGGGGACAGGGGGACACCAGCCCCAGCATTTT.

The chain uses TRBV5-1 and TRBJ2-1; 15 positions agree with TRBD2. CDR1 and CDR2 (germline): SGHRS, YFSETQ. Trimming removed 4 bases from V and 10 bases from J; junction bases left unmatched: 3. The CDR3 extends over 14 amino acids. DNA for the CDR3: TGCGCCAGCAGCGGACTAGCGGGGGGGGACGAGCAGTTCTTC. This translates into CASSGLAGGDEQFF.

The chain combines TRBV6-1 with TRBJ1-1; 10 positions agree with TRBD1. The trim removed 1 base at V and 6 bases at J, leaving 8 bases unmatched. The CDR3 extends over 16 amino acids. CDR1 is MNHNS and CDR2 is SASEGT in the germline V gene. The CDR3 DNA reads as TGTGCCAGCAGTGAAGGAGGACAGGGGGAACAGTCTGAAGCTTTCTTT. It yields the protein CASSEGGQGEQSEAFF.

This rearrangement joins TRBV7-9 to TRBJ2-3; 7 nucleotides agree with TRBD1. CDR3 length: 15 amino acids. The V gene's germline CDR1 is SEHNR and CDR2 FQNEAQ (reference sequence). J was trimmed by 6 bases and V by 5 bases; bases with no gene match: 11. CDR3 residues: CASSTGTVYLDTQYF. DNA for the CDR3: TGTGCCAGCAGCACCGGGACAGTCTATCTGGATACGCAGTATTTT.

V is TRBV29-1 and J is TRBJ1-5, with a weak D call TRBD1 (5 bases). Germline CDR1 SQVTM, CDR2 ANQGSEA. The V end was cut by 6 bases, the J end by 3 bases, with 12 bases between. This CDR3 spans 13 amino acids. As DNA, the CDR3 is TGCAGCGTGGAAACAGGAACCAATCAGCCCCAGCATTTT. This encodes CSVETGTNQPQHF.

The V gene is TRBV29-1, the J gene TRBJ1-2, with D hard to call. The CDR3 covers 15 residues. The V gene lost 7 bases and the J gene lost 0 bases, with 18 bases spanning the gap. The germline V gene has CDR1 SQVTM and CDR2 ANQGSEA. The CDR3 region is CSGYAGDSANYGYTF. The CDR3 nucleotides read TGCAGCGGCTACGCCGGTGATAGCGCTAACTATGGCTACACCTTC.

The sample holds a few counts of this clone. The chain recombines TRBV5-1 with TRBJ2-2; D not certain. This CDR3 is built from 14 residues. Deletions cut 0 bases from V and 8 bases from J, with 11 bases between. Germline-derived CDR1 and CDR2 are SGHRS and YFSETQ. CDR3 protein: CASSLVLGQGELFF. In DNA, the CDR3 is TGCGCCAGCAGCTTGGTCCTTGGCCAGGGGGAGCTGTTTTTT.